This record concerns one T cell receptor beta chain sequence. The antigen remains undetermined. CDR1 and CDR2 from the germline V gene are SGHRS and YFSETQ. The CDR3 sequence is 17 residues long. V was clipped by 5 bases and J by 0 bases; unmatched bases: 11. Using immunoSEQ multiplex PCR, the repertoire was profiled, and TCRdb retains in-frame clones only, with some absent. The sample yields approximately 100,000 clones, roughly 90% seen once. This record belongs to a study of graft-versus-host responses after intestinal transplantation. At the level of the study: Multivisceral, liver-intestinal, or isolated intestinal transplants were received by the recipients. Every transplant recipient was induced with anti-thymocyte globulin, then maintained on tacrolimus and steroids for 2 to 3 years. Findings of the study overall: Recipient bone marrow held GvH clones, some seen earlier in ileum or blood. Researchers found peak circulating GvH clone levels linked to early post-transplant HvG declines.

The genes are TRBV5-1 and TRBJ1-1; 9 bases are a match to TRBD1. The input for sequencing was unstimulated CD4+ T cells sorted from spleen or lymph node cells, taken before intestinal transplant. The receptor comes from a human donor who received an intestinal transplant. This CDR3 reads CASRPGTGTLMNTEAFF. The CDR3 DNA is TGCGCCAGCAGACCCGGGACAGGGACCCTGATGAACACTGAAGCTTTCTTT.